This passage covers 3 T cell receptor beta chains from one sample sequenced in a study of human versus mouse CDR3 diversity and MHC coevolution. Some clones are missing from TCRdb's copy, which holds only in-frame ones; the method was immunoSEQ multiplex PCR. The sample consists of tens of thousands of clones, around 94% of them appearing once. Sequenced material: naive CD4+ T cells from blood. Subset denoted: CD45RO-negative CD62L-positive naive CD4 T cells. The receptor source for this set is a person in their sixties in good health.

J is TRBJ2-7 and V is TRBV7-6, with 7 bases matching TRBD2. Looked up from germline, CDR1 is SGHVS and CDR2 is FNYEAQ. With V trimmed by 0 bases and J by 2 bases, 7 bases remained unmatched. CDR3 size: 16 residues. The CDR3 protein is CASSLAILAETYEQYF. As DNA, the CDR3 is TGTGCCAGCAGCTTAGCGATTCTAGCGGAAACCTACGAGCAGTACTTC. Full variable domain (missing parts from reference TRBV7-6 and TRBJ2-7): GAGVSQSPRYKVTKRGQDVALRCDPISGHVSLYWYRQALGQGPEFLTYFNYEAQQDKSGLPNDRFSAERPEGSISTLTIQRTEQRDSAMYRCASSLAILAETYEQYFGPGTRLTVT.

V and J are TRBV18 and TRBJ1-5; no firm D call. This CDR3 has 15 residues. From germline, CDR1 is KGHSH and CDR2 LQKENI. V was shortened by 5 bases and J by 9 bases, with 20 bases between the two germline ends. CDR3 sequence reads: CASSGQTDIGLPQHF. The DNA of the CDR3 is TGTGCCAGCTCAGGGCAGACCGACATTGGTCTGCCCCAGCATTTT.

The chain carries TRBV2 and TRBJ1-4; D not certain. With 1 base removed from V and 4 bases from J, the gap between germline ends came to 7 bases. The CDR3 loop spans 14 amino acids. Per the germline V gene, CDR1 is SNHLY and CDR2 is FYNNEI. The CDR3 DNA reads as TGTGCCAGCAGTGAAGATAGCTTTAATGAAAAACTGTTTTTT. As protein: CASSEDSFNEKLFF.